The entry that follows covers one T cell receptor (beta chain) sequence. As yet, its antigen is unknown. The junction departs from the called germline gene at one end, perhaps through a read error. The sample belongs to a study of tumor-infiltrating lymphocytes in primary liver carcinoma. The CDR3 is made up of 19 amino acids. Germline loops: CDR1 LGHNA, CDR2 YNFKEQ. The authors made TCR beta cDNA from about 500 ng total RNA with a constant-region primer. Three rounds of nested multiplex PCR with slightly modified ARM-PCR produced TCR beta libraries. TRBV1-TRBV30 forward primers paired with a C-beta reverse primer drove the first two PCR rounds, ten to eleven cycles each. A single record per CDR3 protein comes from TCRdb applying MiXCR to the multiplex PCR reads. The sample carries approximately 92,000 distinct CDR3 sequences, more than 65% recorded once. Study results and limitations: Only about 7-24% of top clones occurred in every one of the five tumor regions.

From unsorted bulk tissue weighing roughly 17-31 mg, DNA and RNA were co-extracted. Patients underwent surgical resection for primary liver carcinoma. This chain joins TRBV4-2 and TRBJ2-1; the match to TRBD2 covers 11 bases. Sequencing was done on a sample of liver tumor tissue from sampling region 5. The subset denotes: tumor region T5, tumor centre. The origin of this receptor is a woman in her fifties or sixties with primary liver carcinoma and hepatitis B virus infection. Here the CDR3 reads CVSSPAVLLAGVIDNERFF. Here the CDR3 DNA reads TGTGTCAGCAGCCCCGCGGTGCTACTAGCGGGAGTTATAGACAATGAGCGGTTCTTC.